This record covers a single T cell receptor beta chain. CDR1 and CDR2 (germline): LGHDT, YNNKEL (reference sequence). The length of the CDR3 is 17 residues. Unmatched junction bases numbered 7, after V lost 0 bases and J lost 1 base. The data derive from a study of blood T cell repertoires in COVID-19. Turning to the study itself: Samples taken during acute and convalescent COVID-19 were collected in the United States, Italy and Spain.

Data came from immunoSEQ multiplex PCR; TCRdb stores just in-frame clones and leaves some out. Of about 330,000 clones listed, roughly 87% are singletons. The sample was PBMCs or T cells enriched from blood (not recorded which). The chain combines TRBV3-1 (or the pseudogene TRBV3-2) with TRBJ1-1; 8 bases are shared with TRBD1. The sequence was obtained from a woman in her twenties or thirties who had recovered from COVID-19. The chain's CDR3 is CASSQDPTGASNTEAFF. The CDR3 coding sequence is TGTGCCAGCAGCCAAGATCCGACAGGGGCTTCGAACACTGAAGCTTTCTTT.